A selection of T cell receptor beta chains follows, all from one sample in a study of identical twins. Each CDR3 protein gets one entry after TCRdb re-called the 5' RACE reads with MiXCR. This sample has about 340,000 distinct CDR3 sequences; 10% to 15% occur once, and the top ten carry just over 7%. This sample was also put to use in a study of yellow fever vaccine responses in identical twins.

Input material: CD8+ T cells sorted from blood. These receptors were taken from a woman younger than 30 in good health. CDR3s include the opening cysteine and the closing phenylalanine or tryptophan. The D gene is left open where the match is weak. Where a row states a size, it is once, few, many or the class of an expanded clone; other rows omit it.

clone_size j_call v_call cdr3_length d_call cdr3_nt cdr3_aa
few TRBJ2-1 TRBV28 15 TRBD2 TGTGCCAGCAGTCTTACGGGGGGTGGCTACAATGAGCAGTTCTTC CASSLTGGGYNEQFF
- TRBJ2-1 TRBV20-1 13 - TGCAGTGCAATAGAGGTTTACTACAATGAGCAGTTCTTC CSAIEVYYNEQFF
few TRBJ1-6 TRBV6-1 15 - TGTGCCAGCAGCCAAAACAGGTTTCGTAATTCACCCCTCCACTTT CASSQNRFRNSPLHF
- TRBJ2-2 TRBV15 16 TRBD1 TGTGCCACCAGCAAACCGGGACAGGGCCTCACCGGGGAGCTGTTTTTT CATSKPGQGLTGELFF
few TRBJ2-5 TRBV7-8 13 - TGTGCCAGCAGCTTCAGGAGGCTAGAGACCCAGTACTTC CASSFRRLETQYF
few TRBJ2-1 TRBV11-2 11 - TGTGCCAGCAGCTTCTCGTTCAAGCAGTTCTTC CASSFSFKQFF
- TRBJ1-1 TRBV6-5 12 TRBD1 TGTGCCAGCAGTTACTCACAGGGGGAGGCTTTCTTT CASSYSQGEAFF
many TRBJ2-1 TRBV12-3/TRBV12-4 12 - TGTGCCAGCAGCTCAGGGACTTCCCGGGGGTTCTTC CASSSGTSRGFF
- TRBJ2-1 TRBV2 15 - TGTGCCAGCAGTGAAGCTGAGGCAGGCTACAATGAGCAGTTCTTC CASSEAEAGYNEQFF
- TRBJ2-1 TRBV13 13 - TGTGCCAGCAGCTTAGTAGCTTTCAATGAGCAGTTCTTC CASSLVAFNEQFF
few TRBJ2-7 TRBV12-5 14 TRBD2 TGTGCTAGTGGTCCTAGCGGGATTTTCTACGAGCAGTACTTC CASGPSGIFYEQYF
few TRBJ2-6 TRBV1 18 - TGCACCAGCGGTCTTGATGGCTCGGAGGCGGCTGGGGCCAACGTCCTGACTTTC CTSGLDGSEAAGANVLTF
- TRBJ2-7 TRBV25-1 15 - TGTGCCAGCAGCGGTTTTCGGGCGGACTCCTACGAGCAGTACTTC CASSGFRADSYEQYF
few TRBJ2-1 TRBV24-1 15 - TGTGCCACCAGGGCCCGGACCACAATTAACAATGAGCAGTTCTTC CATRARTTINNEQFF
- TRBJ1-1 TRBV7-6 17 TRBD1 TGTGCCAGCAGCTTAACCGACAGGGCTCGGGTGAACACTGAAGCTTTCTTT CASSLTDRARVNTEAFF
- TRBJ2-1 TRBV5-1 13 - TGCGCCAGCAGCTTGGCCTCAGGGCGCGAGCAGTTCTTC CASSLASGREQFF
- TRBJ2-5 TRBV2 14 - TGTGCCAGCAGCGACCTTGGGTGGGCGGAGACCCAGTACTTC CASSDLGWAETQYF
few TRBJ1-2 TRBV5-4 15 - TGTGCCAGCAGCCGAACTTCGGACGGAGACTATGGCTACACCTTC CASSRTSDGDYGYTF
many TRBJ2-1 TRBV4-2 18 - TGTGCCAGCAGCCCGTCGTTTCGTCGGGGAGACTACTACAATGAGCAGTTCTTC CASSPSFRRGDYYNEQFF
- TRBJ2-6 TRBV29-1 15 - TGCAGCGTTGAGGTTTCAGGGTCTGGGGCCAACGTCCTGACTTTC CSVEVSGSGANVLTF
- TRBJ2-5 TRBV25-1 14 TRBD1 TGTGCCAGCAGTGAGGGACAGGGGTGGGAGACCCAGTACTTC CASSEGQGWETQYF